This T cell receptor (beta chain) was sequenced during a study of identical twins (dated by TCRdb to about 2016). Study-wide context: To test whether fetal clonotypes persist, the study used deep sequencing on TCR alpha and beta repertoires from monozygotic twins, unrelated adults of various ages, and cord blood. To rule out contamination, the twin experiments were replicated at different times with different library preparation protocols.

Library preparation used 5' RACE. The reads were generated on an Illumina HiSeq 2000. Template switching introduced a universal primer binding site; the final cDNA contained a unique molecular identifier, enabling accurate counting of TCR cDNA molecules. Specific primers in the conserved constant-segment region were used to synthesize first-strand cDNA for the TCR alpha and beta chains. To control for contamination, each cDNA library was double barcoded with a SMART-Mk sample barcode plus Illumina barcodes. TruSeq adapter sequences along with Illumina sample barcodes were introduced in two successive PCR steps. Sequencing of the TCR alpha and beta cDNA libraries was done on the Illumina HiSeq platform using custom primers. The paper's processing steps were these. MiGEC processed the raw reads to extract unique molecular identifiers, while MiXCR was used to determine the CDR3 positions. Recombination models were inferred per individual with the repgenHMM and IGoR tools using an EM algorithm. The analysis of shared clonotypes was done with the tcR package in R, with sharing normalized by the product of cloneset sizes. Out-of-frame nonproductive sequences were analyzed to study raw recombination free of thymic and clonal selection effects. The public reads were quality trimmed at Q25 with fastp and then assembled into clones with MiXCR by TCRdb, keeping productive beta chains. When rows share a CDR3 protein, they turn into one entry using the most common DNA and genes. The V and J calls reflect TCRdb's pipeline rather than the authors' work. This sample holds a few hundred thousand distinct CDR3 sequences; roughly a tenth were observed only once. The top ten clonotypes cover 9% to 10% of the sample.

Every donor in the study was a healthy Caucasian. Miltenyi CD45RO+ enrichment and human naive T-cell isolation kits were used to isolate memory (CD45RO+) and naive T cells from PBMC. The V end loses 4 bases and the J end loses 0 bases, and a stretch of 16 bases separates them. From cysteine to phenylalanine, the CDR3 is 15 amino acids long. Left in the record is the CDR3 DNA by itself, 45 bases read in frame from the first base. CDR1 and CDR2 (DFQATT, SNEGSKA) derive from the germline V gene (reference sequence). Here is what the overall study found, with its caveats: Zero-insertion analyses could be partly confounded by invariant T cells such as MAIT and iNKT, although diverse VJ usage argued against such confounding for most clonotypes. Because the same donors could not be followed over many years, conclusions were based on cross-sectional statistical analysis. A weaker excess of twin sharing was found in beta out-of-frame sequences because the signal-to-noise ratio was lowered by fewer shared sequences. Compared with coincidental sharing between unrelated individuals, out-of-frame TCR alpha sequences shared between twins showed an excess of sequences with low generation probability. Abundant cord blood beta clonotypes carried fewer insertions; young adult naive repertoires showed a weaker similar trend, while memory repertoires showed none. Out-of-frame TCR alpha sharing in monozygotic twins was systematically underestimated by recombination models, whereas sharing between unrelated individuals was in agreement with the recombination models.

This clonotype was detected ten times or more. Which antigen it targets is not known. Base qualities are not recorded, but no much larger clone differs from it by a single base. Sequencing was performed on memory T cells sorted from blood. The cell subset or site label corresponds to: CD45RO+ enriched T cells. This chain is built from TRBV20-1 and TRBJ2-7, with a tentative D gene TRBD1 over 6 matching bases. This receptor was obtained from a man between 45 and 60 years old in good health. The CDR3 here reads CSAKVRDKNSYEQYF. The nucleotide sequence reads TGCAGTGCTAAAGTAAGGGACAAAAACTCCTACGAGCAGTACTTC.